This record covers a single T cell receptor beta chain. Its matching antigen is unknown. Profiled with immunoSEQ multiplex PCR; TCRdb holds only in-frame clones, not every one. The sample carries about 35,000 clones, 92% recorded once. This specimen comes from a study of OX40 agonist ivuxolimab in advanced cancers. CDR1 is SGHRS and CDR2 is YFSETQ in the germline V gene. V lost 0 bases to trimming and J lost 1 base, with 14 bases between them. This CDR3 region has 16 residues. Findings and caveats of the study: On average, CD8+ T cells had more expanded clones than CD4+.

The chain recombines TRBV5-1 with TRBJ2-7; a possible D gene is TRBD1 (6 bases). The TCR was taken from an adult with an advanced solid tumor such as melanoma, head and neck, liver or kidney cancer. Sequenced material: CD4+ or CD8+ T cells sorted from blood, taken in a trial of the OX40 agonist ivuxolimab. The CDR3 bases are TGCGCCAGCAGCTTGGACCCACCGGACAGTTCCTACGAGCAGTACTTC. Translated, it gives CASSLDPPDSSYEQYF.